Below, 11 T cell receptor beta chains from the same sample are listed, as sequenced in a study of T-cell reconstitution after alpha-beta-depleted transplantation in children. During its preparation, the TCRbeta library received unique molecular identifiers. TCRdb used MiXCR to reprocess the PCR reads, holding one entry per CDR3 protein. The repertoire has 500,000 to 600,000 distinct CDR3 sequences, around a third of them found once; the top ten carry about 2.3%. This material consisted of PBMCs from the stem cell graft donor, taken from the stem cell graft. The receptor set was obtained from a human donor who donated a stem cell graft to a child with aplastic anemia.

The V call is TRBV28, the J call TRBJ1-4; D is perhaps TRBD1 (5 bases). Trimming removed 6 bases from V and 4 bases from J, with 15 bases in between. CDR1 and CDR2 from the germline V gene are MDHEN and SYDVKM. The length of the CDR3 is 15 residues. CDR3 region: CASRPGGTGNEKLFF. CDR3 sequence (DNA): TGTGCCAGCAGGCCCGGGGGGACGGGTAATGAAAAACTGTTTTTT.

The chain recombines TRBV18 with TRBJ1-1; no firm D call. Per the germline V gene, CDR1 is KGHSH and CDR2 is LQKENI. V was cut by 3 bases and J by 7 bases, with 12 bases left in between. This CDR3 comprises 13 residues. The CDR3 region has the DNA TGTGCCAGCTCACCGAGGGAGGATTATGAAGCTTTCTTT. Translated, it gives CASSPREDYEAFF.

This clonotype showed up just a few times. The chain employs TRBV12-3 or TRBV12-4 and TRBJ1-1; 8 nucleotides align to TRBD1. J lost 4 bases, V lost 1 base, and 5 bases had no gene match. The CDR3 has 15 residues. In DNA, the CDR3 is TGTGCCAGCAGTTTAGGGTCGACAGGGGCCACTGAAGCTTTCTTT. This codes for CASSLGSTGATEAFF.

This clonotype turned up a few times. The J gene is TRBJ1-4, the V gene TRBV27; TRBD1 matches at 12 bases. V shed 0 bases, J shed 7 bases, and the junction held 3 bases outside the gene matches. In germline, CDR1 is MNHEY, CDR2 SMNVEV (reference sequence). The CDR3 has 16 residues. CDR3 coding DNA: TGTGCCAGCAGTTTATCCGGGACAGGGGGCGTTGAAAAACTGTTTTTT. Translation gives CASSLSGTGGVEKLFF.

A few counts support this clonotype. The chain recombines TRBV27 with TRBJ2-1; perhaps D is TRBD1 or TRBD2 (5 bases each). The V and J ends lost 3 bases and 9 bases respectively, with 12 bases between them. CDR1 and CDR2 (germline): MNHEY, SMNVEV (reference sequence). This CDR3 is 13 amino acids long. CDR3 DNA sequence: TGTGCCAGCAGTTTCTCCGGGACCGGTGAGCAGTTCTTC. It yields the protein CASSFSGTGEQFF.

J is TRBJ1-5 and V is TRBV12-3 or TRBV12-4, with TRBD1 matching over 7 bases. There are 14 residues in the CDR3. V lost 6 bases to trimming and J lost 5 bases; unmatched junction nucleotides: 7. The CDR3 is CASRLTGWDQPQHF. In nucleotides, the CDR3 is TGTGCCAGCAGGTTGACAGGGTGGGATCAGCCCCAGCATTTT.

The chain recombines TRBV6-1 with TRBJ1-2; D not resolved. Germline V CDR1 and CDR2: MNHNS, SASEGT. The CDR3 length is 14 residues. Trimming stripped 6 bases from V and 3 bases from J, with 14 bases between. The CDR3 DNA sequence: TGTGCCAGCAGCCTACAAGTCCGCGACTATGGCTACACCTTC. This encodes CASSLQVRDYGYTF.

The chain is built from TRBV20-1 and TRBJ1-5, with D maybe TRBD1 (5 bases). The V and J ends lost 1 base and 0 bases respectively, with 10 bases between them. CDR1 is DFQATT and CDR2 is SNEGSKA in the germline V gene (reference sequence). The CDR3 extends over 15 amino acids. CDR3 DNA sequence: TGCAGTGCTAGAGCCACAAGGGGTAGCAATCAGCCCCAGCATTTT. Translating gives CSARATRGSNQPQHF.

The gene calls are TRBV20-1 and TRBJ2-1, with TRBD2 matching 12 bases. The germline gives CDR1 DFQATT, CDR2 SNEGSKA (reference sequence). The CDR3 is 15 residues long. V lost 6 bases to trimming and J lost 6 bases; unmatched junction nucleotides: 9. The CDR3: CSAQETSGRGNEQFF. The DNA of the CDR3 is TGCAGTGCCCAAGAGACTAGCGGGAGAGGCAATGAGCAGTTCTTC.

In its sample, this clonotype was seen a few times. This rearrangement joins TRBV29-1 to TRBJ2-1; perhaps D is TRBD1 or TRBD2 (6 bases each). From germline, CDR1 is SQVTM and CDR2 ANQGSEA. With 8 bases removed from V and 4 bases from J, the gap between germline ends came to 15 bases. This CDR3 has 13 residues. CDR3 coding DNA: TGCAGCACCGCCGGGGGCGGGTACAATGAGCAGTTCTTC. Amino acids: CSTAGGGYNEQFF.

The chain uses TRBV12-3 or TRBV12-4 and TRBJ1-4; D might be TRBD1 (5 bases). The CDR3 totals 15 residues. V was clipped by 1 base and J by 7 bases, with 13 bases between them. The CDR3 nucleotides read TGTGCCAGCAGTTTAGGGGCGGGGCGGCCTGAAAAACTGTTTTTT. Protein: CASSLGAGRPEKLFF.